Listed below are T cell receptor beta chains from one sample, sequenced in a study of blood T cells in healthy people across ages. TCRdb reanalysed the 5' RACE reads using MiXCR and keeps one entry per CDR3 protein. The table includes about 1.4 million distinct CDR3 sequences, approximately 59% detected once. Sequenced: blood. Receptors originate from a man aged 18 to 35 in good health. CDR3s leave out the opening cysteine and the closing phenylalanine or tryptophan. A D gene is named only where the DNA matches it firmly.

J | V | D | CDR3
TRBJ1-5 | TRBV5-6 | - | ASSLQLGQPQH
TRBJ1-3 | TRBV7-8 | - | ARICSGLRNTIY
TRBJ1-2 | TRBV5-1 | - | ASSQRSRTARANYGYT
TRBJ2-5 | TRBV13 | - | ASRLRDQETQY
TRBJ2-3 | TRBV5-6 | - | ASSLVSEADTQY
TRBJ1-2 | TRBV12-3/TRBV12-4 | TRBD1 | ASSPNGQGLNYGYT
TRBJ2-3 | TRBV7-2 | - | ASSFGLTSTDTQY
TRBJ2-7 | TRBV3-1 | TRBD1 | ASSQETGATYEQY
TRBJ2-7 | TRBV10-2 | - | ASRETGVPIGEQY
TRBJ2-7 | TRBV29-1 | - | SAFERGEQY
TRBJ1-5 | TRBV19 | - | ASSRAWRQPQH
- | TRBV14 | TRBD1 | ASSHLGQGVYEQY
TRBJ2-7 | TRBV20-1 | - | SADIFYYEQY
TRBJ2-5 | TRBV25-1 | - | ASSEPRPVQETQY
- | TRBV10-2 | - | ASSGRGWLETQY
TRBJ1-5 | TRBV12-3/TRBV12-4 | - | ASSLAGFGQPQH
TRBJ2-7 | TRBV4-1 | TRBD1 | ASKGGTGSSYEQY
TRBJ1-5 | TRBV12-3/TRBV12-4 | - | ASSRAGERQPQH
TRBJ2-5 | TRBV11-2 | TRBD1 | ASSLEQGNGETQY
TRBJ2-1 | TRBV6-2/TRBV6-3 | - | ASSYSSSGSYNEQF
TRBJ2-7 | TRBV20-1 | - | SAREGSRSYEQY
TRBJ1-5 | TRBV3-1 | - | ASSQTGGVQPQH
TRBJ2-5 | TRBV2 | - | ASHRSWQETQY
TRBJ2-7 | TRBV2 | - | ASTEGYEQY
TRBJ2-5 | TRBV6-5 | - | ASRPGQTQTYNEQY
TRBJ2-5 | TRBV25-1 | - | ASSDITGLAETQY
- | TRBV2 | - | ASSDDHGRYNEQY
TRBJ2-5 | TRBV10-3 | - | AISADIDNEQY
TRBJ2-2 | TRBV25-1 | TRBD1 | ASSVTGAGELF
TRBJ2-7 | TRBV29-1 | TRBD2 | GAGESSYEQY
TRBJ2-6 | TRBV27 | - | ASSFRGLGQYLPGANVLT
TRBJ1-5 | TRBV12-3/TRBV12-4 | - | ASSLVLGTEHYSNQPQH
TRBJ2-1 | TRBV29-1 | - | SVGGKLIDEQF
TRBJ1-3 | TRBV3-1 | - | ASSQVGYGGNTIY
TRBJ1-6 | TRBV4-1 | - | ASSQDTTWRPPLH
TRBJ2-1 | TRBV5-1 | TRBD2 | ASSLVGGSSYNEQF
TRBJ2-4 | TRBV7-2 | - | ASSPPSANIQY
- | TRBV24-1 | - | ATRDLSDEQY
TRBJ1-2 | TRBV4-3 | - | ASSERRGGYGYT
TRBJ2-2 | TRBV29-1 | - | SVEVRGQPNTGELF
TRBJ2-5 | TRBV6-5 | - | ASSYAQGETQY
TRBJ2-7 | TRBV20-1 | TRBD2 | SARSPGGSSYEQY
TRBJ2-1 | TRBV28 | TRBD2 | ASRQLRGHPSGGINNEQF
TRBJ2-3 | TRBV18 | - | ASVPSSSQDTQY
TRBJ2-7 | TRBV9 | TRBD2 | ASSVGGLAGAYEQY
TRBJ2-3 | TRBV10-3 | - | ATSESDTQY
TRBJ2-7 | TRBV20-1 | - | SARATLEYEQY
TRBJ2-6 | TRBV28 | - | ASSPLGRSSGANVLT
TRBJ2-1 | TRBV5-1 | TRBD1 | ASSLGDRLNNEQF
TRBJ2-1 | TRBV28 | TRBD2 | ASRYSGGLYNEQF